Below are 24 T cell receptor beta chains sequenced from a single sample in a study of blood T cell repertoires in COVID-19 (dated by TCRdb to 2020 to 2021). Libraries were prepared through the immunoSEQ multiplex PCR assay. Sourced from immuneACCESS, this table was stored by TCRdb with only in-frame sequences that have V and J called. A share of the clones is absent; for the studies checked, an unresolved V gene accounts for under half, and the remainder has no known explanation. Counted in this sample were some 240,000 clones; approximately 88% of them appeared once. 5.5% to 8% of the sample belongs to the ten largest clones. Sequencing was carried out using peripheral blood. These TCRs come from a man aged 55-75 years who had recovered from COVID-19.

The V gene is TRBV10-3, the J gene TRBJ2-5, with 10 nucleotides matching TRBD2. Germline assignment: CDR1 ENHRY and CDR2 SYGVKD. After removal of 4 bases from V and 1 base from J, the junction contained 12 bases not matched to a gene. The CDR3 length is 18 residues. DNA of the CDR3: TGTGCCATCAGTGTAGGAACTAGCGGGGCCTTTCGCCAAGAGACCCAGTACTTC. As protein: CAISVGTSGAFRQETQYF.

J is TRBJ1-3 and V is TRBV12-5; no reliable D call. The CDR3 has 12 amino acids. V was pared by 3 bases and J by 8 bases, with 8 bases between. Germline V gives CDR1 LGHNT, CDR2 FRNRAP. This CDR3 is CASGFGRDTIYF. DNA for the CDR3: TGTGCTAGTGGTTTCGGGAGGGACACCATATATTTT. Full variable domain (remainder filled in from reference TRBV12-5 and TRBJ1-3): DARVTQTPRHKVTEMGQEVTMRCQPILGHNTVFWYRQTMMQGLELLAYFRNRAPLDDSGMPKDRFSAEMPDATLATLKIQPSEPRDSAVYFCASGFGRDTIYFGEGSWLTVV.

The rearrangement uses TRBV7-7 and TRBJ2-2, with a tentative D call TRBD2 (5 bases). The CDR3 is 15 amino acids. CDR1 is SSHAT and CDR2 is FNYEAQ in the germline V gene (reference sequence). Trimming shortened V by 1 base and J by 4 bases, and 10 bases separated the two germline ends. CDR3 bases: TGTGCCAGCAGCTTAGGGAGGTTGGGCACCGGGGAGCTGTTTTTT. Translated, it gives CASSLGRLGTGELFF.

V and J are TRBV27 and TRBJ2-2; TRBD2 is a possible D gene (6 bases). V was trimmed by 4 bases and J by 8 bases, leaving 14 bases between them. The germline CDR1 and CDR2 sequences are MNHEY and SMNVEV (reference sequence). The CDR3 length is 14 residues. CDR3 nucleotide sequence: TGTGCCAGCAGTTGGCGGGACCTCCGAGGGGAGCTGTTTTTT. Translating gives CASSWRDLRGELFF.

CDR3 residues: CASTRGSGGEKLFF. CDR3 bases: TGTGCCAGCACCAGGGGGTCAGGGGGCGAAAAACTGTTTTTT. The chain uses TRBV6-5 and TRBJ1-4, with 8 bases aligning to TRBD1. CDR3 length equals 14 residues. Germline loops: CDR1 MNHEY, CDR2 SVGAGI. V dropped 7 bases and J dropped 8; count of bases not matched to a gene: 9.

The chain uses TRBV19 and TRBJ2-1, with D possibly matching TRBD2 (5 bases). V was trimmed by 6 bases and J by 2 bases, leaving 17 bases between them. This CDR3 contains 16 residues. Germline V lookup: CDR1 LNHDA, CDR2 SQIVND (reference sequence). The CDR3 DNA is TGTGCCAGTAGATCCCTGGACTCCCGCCCCTACAATGAGCAGTTCTTC. Translation: CASRSLDSRPYNEQFF.

The J gene is TRBJ1-1, the V gene TRBV6-6; TRBD1 might be the D (5 bases). Germline loops: CDR1 MNHNY, CDR2 SVGAGI (reference sequence). CDR3 length: 15 residues. The germline V and J ends were trimmed by 3 bases and 6 bases, with 17 bases remaining between them. Here the CDR3 reads CASSYSGGRTAEAFF. The CDR3 region has the DNA TGTGCCAGCAGTTATTCGGGGGGGAGGACCGCTGAAGCTTTCTTT.

The V call is TRBV28, the J call TRBJ1-1; 8 nucleotides line up with TRBD1. V shed 6 bases, J shed 4 bases, and the junction held 13 bases outside the gene matches. Germline V lookup: CDR1 MDHEN, CDR2 SYDVKM. The CDR3 length is 16 residues. The DNA of the CDR3 is TGTGCCAGCAGAAGACAGGGGTCTATCTCTGGCACTGAAGCTTTCTTT. Residues: CASRRQGSISGTEAFF.

This chain uses TRBV28 with TRBJ2-1, with 10 nucleotides matching TRBD1. CDR1 is MDHEN and CDR2 is SYDVKM in the germline V gene. The CDR3 runs to 16 residues. V trimming: 5 bases; J trimming: 7 bases; junction bases outside the gene matches: 11. CDR3 region: CASSTPGTGVRNEQFF. CDR3 DNA: TGTGCCAGCAGTACCCCCGGGACAGGGGTGCGGAATGAGCAGTTCTTC.

The rearrangement joins TRBV6-4 to TRBJ2-4; D may be TRBD2 (6 bases). V lost 3 bases, J lost 8 bases, and 14 bases lay in between. Germline V gives CDR1 MRHNA, CDR2 SNTAGT. This CDR3 is built from 14 residues. Here the CDR3 DNA reads TGTGCCAGCAGTGAGGACTCGCGGAGGGACATTCAGTACTTC. This gives the protein CASSEDSRRDIQYF.

The rearrangement links TRBV19 to TRBJ2-4, with 12 bases lining up with TRBD2. The CDR3 runs to 19 residues. J gave up 0 bases and V 5 bases, and 11 bases lay outside the gene matches. Germline CDR1 LNHDA, CDR2 SQIVND (reference sequence). The CDR3: CASSSRLAGATLAKNIQYF. CDR3 nucleotide sequence: TGTGCCAGTAGTTCACGACTAGCGGGAGCTACACTAGCCAAAAACATTCAGTACTTC.

The chain has TRBV7-8 and TRBJ1-3; TRBD1 matches 8 bases. V gave up 4 bases and J gave up 4 bases; unmatched junction bases: 12. The V gene's germline CDR1 is SGHVS and CDR2 FQNEAQ. The length of the CDR3 is 17 residues. The CDR3 DNA follows: TGTGCCAGCAGCTACCATCAGGGGGCAGCGGACGGAAACACCATATATTTT. Amino acids: CASSYHQGAADGNTIYF. Variable domain in full (rest from reference TRBV7-8 and TRBJ1-3): GAGVSQSPRYKVAKRGQDVALRCDPISGHVSLFWYQQALGQGPEFLTYFQNEAQLDKSGLPSDRFFAERPEGSVSTLKIQRTQQEDSAVYLCASSYHQGAADGNTIYFGEGSWLTVV.

The rearrangement uses TRBV7-2 and TRBJ1-5; D is perhaps TRBD1 (6 bases). CDR1 and CDR2 (germline): SGHTA, FQGNSA. The CDR3 has 15 amino acids. With 7 bases removed from V and 3 bases from J, the gap between germline ends came to 16 bases. The CDR3 nucleotides read TGTGCCAGCACCCTGTGGGGGCAGGTCAATCAGCCCCAGCATTTT. Amino acid sequence: CASTLWGQVNQPQHF.

This clone was counted only a few times. The same CDR3 is also encoded by other DNA sequences in this sample. V gene TRBV2 combines with J gene TRBJ2-1; possible D gene TRBD1, 5 bases. The CDR3 covers 12 residues. Germline V gene data show CDR1 as SNHLY and CDR2 as FYNNEI. Deletions cut 8 bases from V and 7 bases from J, with 12 bases between. CDR3 coding DNA: TGTGCCAGCGGTAGGGGTGCGAATGAGCAGTTCTTC. It encodes CASGRGANEQFF.

Regarding this clone: Other DNA sequences in this specimen translate into the identical CDR3. CDR3 sequence (DNA): TGTGCCAGCAGCGTAGGCGGGATCTCCTACGAGCAGTACTTC. Translating it yields CASSVGGISYEQYF. This chain uses TRBV9 with TRBJ2-7; weak D call: TRBD2 (6 bases). CDR3 length: 14 amino acids. V shed 0 bases and J shed 0 bases, with 7 bases lying between them. CDR1 is SGDLS and CDR2 is YYNGEE in the germline V gene.

The chain recombines TRBV7-2 with TRBJ1-2; a possible D gene is TRBD1 (5 bases). This CDR3 is 13 amino acids long. Looked up from germline, CDR1 is SGHTA and CDR2 is FQGNSA. V was pared by 3 bases and J by 8 bases, with 13 bases between. The CDR3, as DNA: TGTGCCAGCAGCTTTTCACAGGTAGTCGGCTACACCTTC. It codes for CASSFSQVVGYTF.

This sequence joins TRBV7-5 and TRBJ2-1; TRBD2 is taken as the D call from the table, unchecked against the DNA. TRBV7-5 is an annotated pseudogene. The CDR3 covers 17 residues. CDR3 loop: CARSVWGGISFDNEQFF. The CDR3 region has the DNA TGTGCCAGAAGCGTGTGGGGGGGAATTAGTTTTGACAATGAGCAGTTCTTC.

The V call is TRBV19, the J call TRBJ2-2; 14 nucleotides match TRBD2. The CDR3 runs to 17 residues. V lost 10 bases, J lost 3 bases, and 10 bases stayed unmatched. Germline loops: CDR1 LNHDA, CDR2 SQIVND (reference sequence). CDR3 in amino acids: CATPRTSGGPYTGELFF. CDR3 sequence (DNA): TGTGCCACCCCACGGACTAGCGGGGGGCCGTACACCGGGGAGCTGTTTTTT.

This chain links TRBV6-5 with TRBJ2-7; unclear D gene. This CDR3 comprises 15 residues. The V end lost 5 bases, the J end lost 2 bases, and 16 bases lay between the germline ends. Germline V CDR1 and CDR2: MNHEY, SVGAGI. CDR3 protein: CASSPTTVQAYEQYF. Here the CDR3 DNA reads TGTGCCAGCAGTCCAACGACGGTCCAGGCCTACGAGCAGTACTTC.

This chain uses TRBV5-1 with TRBJ2-3; 7 bases are shared with TRBD2. Trimming removed 6 bases from V and 2 bases from J; junction bases left unmatched: 9. CDR1 and CDR2 (germline): SGHRS, YFSETQ. This CDR3 region has 15 residues. CDR3 coding DNA: TGCGCCAGCACCATAGGGCGGGGGTACACAGATACGCAGTATTTT. This translates into CASTIGRGYTDTQYF. Using reference TRBV5-1 and TRBJ2-3 for the parts outside the CDR3, the full variable domain is KAGVTQTPRYLIKTRGQQVTLSCSPISGHRSVSWYQQTPGQGLQFLFEYFSETQRNKGNFPGRFSGRQFSNSRSEMNVSTLELGDSALYLCASTIGRGYTDTQYFGPGTRLTVL.

The genes are TRBV5-1 and TRBJ1-2; the D gene is possibly TRBD1 (6 bases). The V gene's germline CDR1 is SGHRS and CDR2 YFSETQ. The V and J ends lost 6 bases and 2 bases respectively, with 14 bases between them. The length of the CDR3 is 14 residues. The CDR3 region is CASTTGTSNYGYTF. The CDR3 bases are TGCGCCAGCACCACCGGGACATCGAACTATGGCTACACCTTC.

Details on this clone: Other DNA sequences in this sample translate to the same CDR3. The rearrangement joins TRBV19 to TRBJ1-1; D is unclear. This CDR3 region has 13 residues. Trimming shortened V by 3 bases and J by 3 bases, and 8 bases separated the two germline ends. Germline loops: CDR1 LNHDA, CDR2 SQIVND (reference sequence). The CDR3 is CASSIRVDTEAFF. CDR3 coding DNA: TGTGCCAGTAGTATCCGAGTAGACACTGAAGCTTTCTTT.

This chain joins TRBV7-9 and TRBJ2-5; 7 bases line up with TRBD1. CDR3 length: 14 amino acids. Germline lookup yields CDR1 SEHNR and CDR2 FQNEAQ (reference sequence). Germline trimming cut 6 bases from V and 3 bases from J; bases unmatched to any gene: 7. CDR3 protein: CASSAPGQKETQYF. The CDR3 DNA follows: TGTGCCAGCAGTGCCCCGGGACAGAAAGAGACCCAGTACTTC.

V usage is TRBV27 and J usage is TRBJ1-1; no clear D gene. CDR3 length: 14 amino acids. In germline, CDR1 is MNHEY, CDR2 SMNVEV (reference sequence). V lost 3 bases, J lost 4 bases, and 12 bases lay in between. This chain's CDR3 is CASSFSPFFTEAFF. Here the CDR3 DNA reads TGTGCCAGCAGTTTTAGCCCATTCTTCACTGAAGCTTTCTTT.